The rows below give T cell receptor beta chains drawn from one sample of a study of blood T cell repertoires in COVID-19. Measured with immunoSEQ multiplex PCR; TCRdb has only the in-frame clones, and not every one. The sample records some 200,000 clones, 84% being singletons. Input material: peripheral blood. The receptors come from a human donor with acute or convalescent COVID-19. The donor label of this sample is uncertain. The CDR3 runs from the conserved cysteine through the conserved F or W. D genes are given only for firm matches.

- | TRBV19 | CASSIKVTNTVGNYEQYF
TRBD1 | TRBV6-1 | CASREGQAQETQYF
TRBD2 | TRBV11-3 | CASSQGLSRHEQYF
- | TRBV29-1 | CSVEDSGRPGGYTF
- | TRBV7-9 | CASSLVSWGVKDNEQFF
TRBD2 | TRBV11-2 | CASSSVRLATYNEQFF
TRBD2 | TRBV5-6 | CASSFRLAGAQETQYF
- | TRBV12-3/TRBV12-4 | CASSDRYQPQHF
- | TRBV7-9 | CASSQGHPGNTIYF
TRBD2 | TRBV9 | CASTTSGRDGDTQYF
- | TRBV11-2 | CASSLEGRRGEGYTF
TRBD1 | TRBV16 | CASSQFIGGQPQHF
- | TRBV6-1 | CASSESVDDSYSYEQYF
TRBD1 | TRBV11-2 | CASSSDRGQPQHF
- | TRBV5-1 | CASSPGGGVANTGELFF
TRBD1 | TRBV28 | CASLSHQGQGYYGYTF
- | TRBV5-1 | CASSLEGSFSYEQYF
TRBD1 | TRBV11-2 | CASSGRQGGDTEAFF
- | TRBV4-2 | CASTRGTTGTDTQYF
TRBD1 | TRBV5-1 | CASSIQGATDTQYF
TRBD1 | TRBV15 | CATSRGTGGFGYTF
TRBD1 | TRBV29-1 | CSVRQGGTDTQYF
- | TRBV5-1 | CASSLAGEGTGELFF
TRBD1 | TRBV5-1 | CASSPDRSTNEKLFF
- | TRBV18 | CASSPPGGTEAFF
- | TRBV27 | CASSSQGTGSYEQYF